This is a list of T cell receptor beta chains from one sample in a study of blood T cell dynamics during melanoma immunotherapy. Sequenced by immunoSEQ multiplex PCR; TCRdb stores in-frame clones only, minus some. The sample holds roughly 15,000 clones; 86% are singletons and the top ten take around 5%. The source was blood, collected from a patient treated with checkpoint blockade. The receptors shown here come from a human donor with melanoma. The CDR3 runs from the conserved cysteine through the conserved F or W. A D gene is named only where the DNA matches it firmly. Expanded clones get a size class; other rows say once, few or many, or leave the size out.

CDR3: CASSFRDRRYNEQFF
DNA: TGTGCCAGCAGCTTTCGGGACAGGAGGTACAATGAGCAGTTCTTC
D: TRBD1
J: TRBJ2-1
size: -
V: TRBV5-8

CDR3: CASSRGQGNQPQHF
DNA: TGTGCCAGCAGCCGTGGACAGGGCAATCAGCCCCAGCATTTT
D: TRBD1
J: TRBJ1-5
size: -
V: TRBV27

CDR3: CASSEVGNTQYF
DNA: TGTGCCAGCAGCGAGGTCGGTAATACGCAGTATTTT
D: -
J: TRBJ2-3
size: once
V: TRBV7-8

CDR3: CASSFSGQGPTGNTIYF
DNA: TGTGCCAGCAGCTTTAGTGGGCAGGGACCAACTGGAAACACCATATATTTT
D: -
J: TRBJ1-3
size: -
V: TRBV7-9

CDR3: CASSLVGRGKSYNEQFF
DNA: TGTGCCAGCAGCTTGGTTGGCCGGGGAAAGTCTTACAATGAGCAGTTCTTC
D: -
J: TRBJ2-1
size: -
V: TRBV5-8

CDR3: CASSGWDVSYEQYF
DNA: TGTGCCAGCAGTGGGTGGGACGTAAGCTACGAGCAGTACTTC
D: -
J: TRBJ2-7
size: -
V: TRBV6-1

CDR3: CASTRESRALDEAFF
DNA: TGTGCCAGCACCCGAGAGTCTCGGGCCCTAGACGAAGCTTTCTTT
D: -
J: TRBJ1-1
size: -
V: TRBV2

CDR3: CASSGRTAGNTIYF
DNA: TGTGCCAGCAGTGGACGGACAGCGGGAAACACCATATATTTT
D: -
J: TRBJ1-3
size: -
V: TRBV2

CDR3: CASSWWPWDRATANTEAFF
DNA: TGTGCCAGCAGCTGGTGGCCGTGGGACAGGGCAACTGCGAACACTGAAGCTTTCTTT
D: TRBD1
J: TRBJ1-1
size: -
V: TRBV11-3

CDR3: CASRGTVTYEQYF
DNA: TGTGCCAGCAGGGGGACTGTCACCTACGAGCAGTACTTC
D: -
J: TRBJ2-7
size: -
V: TRBV28

CDR3: CASGSLAGGGSYEQYF
DNA: TGTGCCAGCGGATCACTAGCGGGAGGTGGTTCCTACGAGCAGTACTTC
D: TRBD2
J: TRBJ2-7
size: -
V: TRBV4-2

CDR3: CASTQGSGNSPLHF
DNA: TGTGCCAGCACGCAGGGGTCCGGTAATTCACCCCTCCACTTT
D: -
J: TRBJ1-6
size: few
V: TRBV25-1

CDR3: CSARPEETQYF
DNA: TGCAGTGCCCGGCCAGAGGAGACCCAGTACTTC
D: -
J: TRBJ2-5
size: -
V: TRBV20-1

CDR3: CATSRDRESYEQYF
DNA: TGTGCCACCAGCAGGGACAGGGAGAGCTACGAGCAGTACTTC
D: TRBD1
J: TRBJ2-7
size: -
V: TRBV15

CDR3: CASSSGTSGGTDTQYF
DNA: TGTGCCAGCAGTTCCGGGACTAGCGGGGGGACAGATACGCAGTATTTT
D: TRBD2
J: TRBJ2-3
size: -
V: TRBV6-5

CDR3: CASSLLAVTTGELFF
DNA: TGTGCCAGCAGCTTATTAGCGGTTACCACCGGGGAGCTGTTTTTT
D: -
J: TRBJ2-2
size: -
V: TRBV7-9

CDR3: CASSTSGDPYNEQFF
DNA: TGTGCCAGCAGTACTAGCGGCGACCCTTACAATGAGCAGTTCTTC
D: TRBD2
J: TRBJ2-1
size: -
V: TRBV9

CDR3: CASSPLGGLSYEQYF
DNA: TGTGCCAGCTCACCATTGGGGGGGCTGTCTTACGAGCAGTACTTC
D: -
J: TRBJ2-7
size: -
V: TRBV18

CDR3: CASSSPGQGVREQFF
DNA: TGTGCCAGCAGTTCTCCGGGACAGGGGGTGCGGGAGCAGTTCTTC
D: TRBD1
J: TRBJ2-1
size: -
V: TRBV6-6

CDR3: CASSYLGSTETQYF
DNA: TGTGCCAGCAGTTACCTGGGATCGACAGAGACCCAGTACTTC
D: -
J: TRBJ2-5
size: -
V: TRBV6-5

CDR3: CASSLEPGAGYTF
DNA: TGTGCCAGCAGCTTAGAACCTGGGGCCGGCTACACCTTC
D: -
J: TRBJ1-2
size: -
V: TRBV11-2

CDR3: CASSQVINTGELFF
DNA: TGCGCCAGCAGCCAAGTTATAAACACCGGGGAGCTGTTTTTT
D: -
J: TRBJ2-2
size: -
V: TRBV4-3

CDR3: CASSPPRDYTDTQYF
DNA: TGCGCCAGCAGCCCTCCCCGGGACTACACAGATACGCAGTATTTT
D: TRBD2
J: TRBJ2-3
size: once
V: TRBV5-1

CDR3: CASSIPPSTDTQYF
DNA: TGTGCCAGCAGTATCCCCCCTAGCACAGATACGCAGTATTTT
D: -
J: TRBJ2-3
size: -
V: TRBV7-2

CDR3: CASSTRDRGFEKLFF
DNA: TGTGCCAGCAGCACCCGGGACAGGGGGTTTGAAAAACTGTTTTTT
D: TRBD1
J: TRBJ1-4
size: -
V: TRBV7-8

CDR3: CASSLSVSGNTIYF
DNA: TGTGCCAGTAGCCTATCCGTCTCTGGAAACACCATATATTTT
D: -
J: TRBJ1-3
size: few
V: TRBV19

CDR3: CASSYSSYNEQFF
DNA: TGTGCCAGCAGTTACAGCTCCTACAATGAGCAGTTCTTC
D: -
J: TRBJ2-1
size: -
V: TRBV6-6

CDR3: CASSYLGLEIDYEQYF
DNA: TGTGCCAGCAGCTACCTCGGACTAGAAATAGACTACGAGCAGTACTTC
D: TRBD2
J: TRBJ2-7
size: once
V: TRBV11-2

CDR3: CASSLGDQGSLHF
DNA: TGCGCCAGCAGCTTGGGGGACCAGGGATCCCTCCACTTT
D: -
J: TRBJ1-6
size: few
V: TRBV5-1

CDR3: CAVQSAYEQYF
DNA: TGTGCCGTGCAAAGCGCCTACGAGCAGTACTTC
D: -
J: TRBJ2-7
size: -
V: TRBV19

CDR3: CASSDTGTSGLSTDTQYF
DNA: TGTGCCAGCAGTGATACCGGGACTAGCGGCTTAAGCACAGATACGCAGTATTTT
D: TRBD2
J: TRBJ2-3
size: -
V: TRBV2

CDR3: CASSMARQYF
DNA: TGTGCCAGTTCCATGGCGCGGCAGTACTTC
D: -
J: TRBJ2-7
size: -
V: TRBV6-4

CDR3: CASRGVAGGSTDTQYF
DNA: TGCGCCAGCAGGGGCGTAGCGGGAGGGAGCACAGATACGCAGTATTTT
D: TRBD2
J: TRBJ2-3
size: -
V: TRBV5-1

CDR3: CASSPQAGGRTGELFF
DNA: TGTGCCAGCAGCCCCCAGGCGGGCGGGAGAACCGGGGAGCTGTTTTTT
D: TRBD2
J: TRBJ2-2
size: once
V: TRBV7-9

CDR3: CASTYGTPSSYEQYF
DNA: TGTGCCAGCACTTACGGGACTCCTAGCTCCTACGAGCAGTACTTC
D: -
J: TRBJ2-7
size: -
V: TRBV2

CDR3: CASSLPGPGGNEQFF
DNA: TGCGCCAGCAGCCTCCCCGGGCCTGGGGGCAATGAGCAGTTCTTC
D: -
J: TRBJ2-1
size: -
V: TRBV5-1

CDR3: CASSEGRLFLRSTDTQYF
DNA: TGTGCCAGCAGTGAAGGCCGACTATTTCTTCGAAGCACAGATACGCAGTATTTT
D: -
J: TRBJ2-3
size: once
V: TRBV6-1

CDR3: CASSVDYTGELFF
DNA: TGTGCCAGCAGTGTTGACTACACCGGGGAGCTGTTTTTT
D: -
J: TRBJ2-2
size: -
V: TRBV6-1

CDR3: CASSLETLGTSTGELFF
DNA: TGTGCTAGCAGCTTAGAGACACTCGGGACTTCCACCGGGGAGCTGTTTTTT
D: -
J: TRBJ2-2
size: -
V: TRBV7-7

CDR3: CASSQGSGTGPYNEQFF
DNA: TGCGCCAGCAGCCAAGGTTCCGGGACAGGGCCCTACAATGAGCAGTTCTTC
D: TRBD1
J: TRBJ2-1
size: -
V: TRBV4-1

CDR3: CASSQDPTGGNEQFF
DNA: TGCGCCAGCAGCCAGGATCCCACGGGCGGTAATGAGCAGTTCTTC
D: -
J: TRBJ2-1
size: -
V: TRBV4-3

CDR3: CASNGAQNNEKLFF
DNA: TGTGCCAGCAATGGGGCGCAGAATAATGAAAAACTGTTTTTT
D: -
J: TRBJ1-4
size: few
V: TRBV2

CDR3: CASSKSGTGDTQYF
DNA: TGTGCCAGCAGCAAATCCGGGACAGGGGATACGCAGTATTTT
D: TRBD1
J: TRBJ2-3
size: -
V: TRBV28

CDR3: CASSPGLAGPYEQYF
DNA: TGTGCCAGCAGCCCGGGACTAGCGGGGCCTTACGAGCAGTACTTC
D: TRBD2
J: TRBJ2-7
size: -
V: TRBV13

CDR3: CASSRDSAVYGYTF
DNA: TGTGCCAGCAGCCGCGACTCGGCAGTATATGGCTACACCTTC
D: -
J: TRBJ1-2
size: -
V: TRBV7-2